The 19 T cell receptor beta chains below all came from one sample that was sequenced in a study of blood T cell repertoires in COVID-19. Profiled with immunoSEQ multiplex PCR; TCRdb holds only in-frame clones, not every one. The sample shows a few hundred thousand clones, about 83% of them seen only once. Sequenced input: peripheral blood. These receptors were obtained from a woman between 50 and 59 years old with acute or convalescent COVID-19.

This clone came up once. The J gene is TRBJ2-1, the V gene TRBV3-1 (or the pseudogene TRBV3-2); 9 bases map to TRBD1. CDR3 size: 15 residues. Unmatched junction bases numbered 8, after V lost 5 bases and J lost 6 bases. Germline lookup yields CDR1 LGHDT and CDR2 YNNKEL (reference sequence). CDR3 loop: CASSSGTGMFNEQFF. In DNA, the CDR3 is TGTGCCAGCAGCTCCGGGACAGGGATGTTCAATGAGCAGTTCTTC.

The rearrangement uses TRBV27 and TRBJ1-4; possible D gene TRBD1, 6 bases. V shed 4 bases and J shed 0 bases, with 9 bases lying between them. The germline CDR1 and CDR2 sequences are MNHEY and SMNVEV (reference sequence). This CDR3 spans 15 amino acids. CDR3 sequence (DNA): TGTGCCAGCAGTTGGACAGACGCAACTAATGAAAAACTGTTTTTT. This gives the protein CASSWTDATNEKLFF.

This chain connects TRBV28 to TRBJ2-7; 14 positions agree with TRBD2. Germline CDR1 MDHEN, CDR2 SYDVKM. V dropped 6 bases and J dropped 1; count of bases not matched to a gene: 8. The CDR3 runs to 17 residues. The CDR3 is CASRAAGTSGGSYEQYF. The CDR3 region has the DNA TGTGCCAGCAGGGCTGCCGGGACTAGCGGGGGTTCCTACGAGCAGTACTTC.

The chain uses TRBV2 and TRBJ2-6, with D possibly TRBD1 on 5 matching bases. Germline V lookup: CDR1 SNHLY, CDR2 FYNNEI. Trimming cost V 6 bases and J 1 base, with 19 bases left between them. The CDR3 runs 18 residues. CDR3: CASSRERKQGSGANVLTF. In DNA, the CDR3 is TGTGCCAGCAGCCGCGAACGAAAGCAGGGATCTGGGGCCAACGTCCTGACTTTC.

In regard to this clone: The identical CDR3 is also encoded by other nucleotide sequences in the sample. The rearrangement uses TRBV7-2 and TRBJ2-7; 8 bases line up with TRBD2. The germline CDR1 and CDR2 sequences are SGHTA and FQGNSA. This CDR3 is built from 14 residues. Unmatched junction bases numbered 7, after V lost 5 bases and J lost 4 bases. The CDR3 protein is CASSLQRESYEQYF. The CDR3 DNA follows: TGTGCCAGCAGCCTCCAGCGGGAGAGTTACGAGCAGTACTTC.

This clone was observed a handful of times. The chain carries TRBV7-9 and TRBJ1-2; 8 bases fit TRBD1. CDR3 length: 13 residues. Germline lookup yields CDR1 SEHNR and CDR2 FQNEAQ (reference sequence). V gave up 7 bases and J gave up 4 bases; unmatched junction bases: 5. CDR3 region: CASTDRGSYGYTF. The DNA for the CDR3 is TGTGCCAGCACCGACAGGGGATCCTATGGCTACACCTTC. The whole variable domain, remainder taken from reference TRBV7-9 and TRBJ1-2, is DTGVSQNPRHKITKRGQNVTFRCDPISEHNRLYWYRQTLGQGPEFLTYFQNEAQLEKSRLLSDRFSAERPKGSFSTLEIQRTEQGDSAMYLCASTDRGSYGYTFGSGTRLTVV.

The chain carries TRBV7-9 and TRBJ1-2; D gene ambiguous. Trimming pared 5 bases from V and 4 bases from J, leaving 8 bases between. The CDR3 is 12 residues long. Germline CDR1 and CDR2: SEHNR and FQNEAQ (reference sequence). Here the CDR3 DNA reads TGTGCCAGCAGCCCCGGGGTCTATGGCTACACCTTC. It codes for CASSPGVYGYTF.

The chain couples TRBV10-1 to TRBJ2-1; 9 bases match TRBD2. This CDR3 is built from 19 residues. The germline V gene encodes CDR1 WNHNN and CDR2 SYGVQD (reference sequence). After removal of 11 bases from V and 5 bases from J, the junction contained 25 bases not matched to a gene. The chain's CDR3 is CALTVYRLPGASGDNEQFF. DNA for the CDR3: TGCGCCCTTACAGTGTATCGACTCCCCGGGGCTAGCGGGGACAATGAGCAGTTCTTC.

The V call is TRBV30, the J call TRBJ2-3; 7 positions match TRBD1. Germline V gene data show CDR1 as GTSNPN and CDR2 as SVGIG (reference sequence). The CDR3 consists of 14 residues. V was clipped by 4 bases and J by 7 bases; unmatched bases: 11. This CDR3 reads CAWNVRGGAYTQYF. The CDR3 DNA is TGTGCCTGGAACGTGCGAGGGGGCGCATATACGCAGTATTTT.

V and J are TRBV5-1 and TRBJ2-7; D is uncertain. CDR1 and CDR2 (germline): SGHRS, YFSETQ. The length of the CDR3 is 13 residues. With 3 bases removed from V and 6 bases from J, the gap between germline ends came to 13 bases. The CDR3 reads CASSSLPRLEQYF. The CDR3 coding sequence is TGCGCCAGCAGCTCGCTCCCGAGGCTCGAGCAGTACTTC.

This clone was detected only once. This chain links TRBV15 with TRBJ1-3; the D is unclear. In germline, CDR1 is LNHNV, CDR2 YYDKDF (reference sequence). The germline V and J ends were trimmed by 1 base and 0 bases, with 10 bases remaining between them. This CDR3 is 16 amino acids long. The CDR3 sequence: CATSRGRLYSGNTIYF. The CDR3 coding sequence is TGTGCCACCAGCAGAGGGCGGCTATACTCTGGAAACACCATATATTTT.

The V call is TRBV10-3, the J call TRBJ1-1, with D uncertain. CDR1 and CDR2 (germline): ENHRY, SYGVKD. The length of the CDR3 is 15 residues. Trimming left V 4 bases short and J 2 bases short, with 14 bases between. The CDR3 DNA is TGTGCCATCAGTGGTAAAGCCTCGTTCAACACTGAAGCTTTCTTT. Amino acids: CAISGKASFNTEAFF.

V gene TRBV6-2 or TRBV6-3 combines with J gene TRBJ1-2; TRBD1 matches at 7 bases. The V gene's germline CDR1 is MNHEY and CDR2 SVGEGT. V lost 6 bases, J lost 3 bases, and 16 bases stayed unmatched. There are 17 residues in the CDR3. CDR3 bases: TGTGCCAGCAGCTCCCCAGCGGTGACAGGGTATGACTATGGCTACACCTTC. Protein sequence: CASSSPAVTGYDYGYTF.

This chain joins TRBV5-5 and TRBJ2-1; possibly TRBD2 for D (6 bases). This CDR3 spans 15 amino acids. The V gene lost 2 bases and the J gene lost 2 bases, with 11 bases spanning the gap. Looked up from germline, CDR1 is SGHKS and CDR2 is YYEKEE (reference sequence). The CDR3 region has the DNA TGTGCCAGCAGCTTCGCCGGGGGTACCTACAATGAGCAGTTCTTC. It codes for CASSFAGGTYNEQFF.

The chain uses TRBV18 and TRBJ2-1; D is undetermined. There are 15 residues in the CDR3. The V gene's germline CDR1 is KGHSH and CDR2 LQKENI. V was shortened by 2 bases and J by 5 bases, with 13 bases between the two germline ends. CDR3: CASSPFIESDNEQFF. CDR3 DNA sequence: TGTGCCAGCTCACCATTCATAGAATCGGACAATGAGCAGTTCTTC. The variable domain in full, with the rest retrieved from reference TRBV18 and TRBJ2-1, is NAGVMQNPRHLVRRRGQEARLRCSPMKGHSHVYWYRQLPEEGLKFMVYLQKENIIDESGMPKERFSAEFPKEGPSILRIQQVVRGDSAAYFCASSPFIESDNEQFFGPGTRLTVL.

This clone was counted a single time. The V gene is TRBV10-3, the J gene TRBJ2-3, with 7 bases identical to TRBD2. Germline V gene sequence: CDR1 ENHRY, CDR2 SYGVKD. This CDR3 has 15 residues. The V and J ends lost 4 bases and 2 bases, in that order; junction bases with no gene match: 6. In nucleotides, the CDR3 is TGTGCCATCAGTGGGACTAGTTGGTACACAGATACGCAGTATTTT. Translating gives CAISGTSWYTDTQYF.

The chain links TRBV27 to TRBJ1-2; 7 bases map to TRBD1. Germline V gives CDR1 MNHEY, CDR2 SMNVEV (reference sequence). This CDR3 comprises 13 residues. CDR3 nucleotides: TGTGCTCCTAACAGGGGCCAAAACTATGGCTACACCTTC. It translates to CAPNRGQNYGYTF.

The genes are TRBV19 and TRBJ2-2; weak D call: TRBD1 (6 bases). This CDR3 region has 14 residues. Germline V CDR1 and CDR2: LNHDA, SQIVND (reference sequence). V lost 7 bases to trimming and J lost 5 bases, with 14 bases between them. As DNA, the CDR3 is TGTGCCAGTACCAATGACAGGATGACCGGGGAGCTGTTTTTT. Translating it yields CASTNDRMTGELFF. Using reference TRBV19 and TRBJ2-2 for the parts outside the CDR3, the full variable domain is DGGITQSPKYLFRKEGQNVTLSCEQNLNHDAMYWYRQDPGQGLRLIYYSQIVNDFQKGDIAEGYSVSREKKESFPLTVTSAQKNPTAFYLCASTNDRMTGELFFGEGSRLTVL.

This chain uses TRBV19 with TRBJ2-1; 9 bases fit TRBD2. With V trimmed by 2 bases and J by 8 bases, 10 bases remained unmatched. CDR1 and CDR2 from the germline V gene are LNHDA and SQIVND (reference sequence). The CDR3 is 16 residues long. This chain's CDR3 is CASSISWGTSRDEQFF. DNA of the CDR3: TGTGCCAGTAGTATATCTTGGGGGACTAGCAGGGATGAGCAGTTCTTC. Combining the CDR3 with reference TRBV19 and TRBJ2-1 gives the whole variable domain DGGITQSPKYLFRKEGQNVTLSCEQNLNHDAMYWYRQDPGQGLRLIYYSQIVNDFQKGDIAEGYSVSREKKESFPLTVTSAQKNPTAFYLCASSISWGTSRDEQFFGPGTRLTVL.